The entry below gives a single TCR beta chain sequence along with its context. Its antigen target is currently unknown. Per-nucleotide qualities are absent, and no much larger clonotype sits a single base away. The CDR3 regions of human TCRbeta chains were analyzed by immunosequencing. The authors processed their data as follows. Repertoire TCRs were matched against a reference library of SARS-CoV-2-specific TCRs generated with the MIRA antigen-specificity platform. Breadth was defined as the fraction of unique TCRs that were SARS-CoV-2-associated. Depth was defined as the fraction of total T cells that were SARS-CoV-2-associated. Using the MIRA data, each spike-specific TCR was assigned both to the spike region to which the TCR was reactive and to a CD4 or CD8 class. Log10-transformed breadth and depth values were compared by one-way ANOVA with Sidak's multiple comparisons tests. TCRdb took over this immuneACCESS table, retaining in-frame rearrangements with V and J assigned. Such tables are incomplete; in checked studies, under half of the missing clones stem from an unresolved V gene, and the remainder is unexplained. V and J calls and clone size follow that table, whereas D and trimming were derived from the DNA. This sample holds 130,000 to 150,000 clones; around 90% were observed only once. The ten largest make up 5% of the sample.

This sample is part of a study of T cell responses to AZD1222 COVID-19 vaccine (dated by TCRdb to the early 2020s). Study-wide context: Because spike-specific TCR depth and breadth did not differ between the two schedules, AZD1222 recipients who got a second dose at roughly 4 weeks were pooled with those who got a second dose at roughly 12 weeks. Enrollment into the trials was organized by age into subgroups of 18-55, 56-69 and 70-plus years, and those subgroups contained about 150, 27 and 61 TCR-sequenced participants, respectively. TCR sequencing was performed for over 230 trial participants, of whom 207 were given two doses of AZD1222 and some 25 were given two doses of MenACWY control vaccine. What the research found in general, with its limitations: Participants were mostly white British and included more females than males, and it was suggested by the authors that clonal diversity may have been underestimated. Epitopes outside the regions mutated in the B.1.351 and B.1.1.7 variants were reportedly recognized by nearly half of the unique spike-specific TCRs. Spike-specific TCR breadth and depth rose significantly after two AZD1222 doses compared with day 0 and with MenACWY recipients. Conclusions about previously exposed vaccinees are limited because only six or seven AZD1222 recipients were SARS-CoV-2 seropositive at baseline. Because no day 14 peak-response samples were available, the repertoires could be characterized only after the peak T cell response. In the small 56-69-year group, the increase in depth fell short of significance, most likely because of low power. The vaccine-associated CD4 TCRs covered the entire spike protein, and the dominant responses fell in regions 160-218 and 743-854.

Measured from the cysteine to the phenylalanine, the CDR3 is 16 residues long. Here the CDR3 DNA is all that survives: 48 bases in frame from base 1. For CDR1 and CDR2, the germline V gene lists MGHRA and YSYEKL. Ends trimmed: V by 1 base, J by 3 bases; bases unmatched to a gene: 5. In light of the paper, this sample's time point label describes: baseline before first vaccination. Vaccinee samples were obtained from the UK trials COV001 and COV002, which included a single-blind randomized controlled phase 2/3 trial of AZD1222 (ChAdOx1 nCoV-19) in healthy adults. For TCRbeta chain sequencing, PBMC samples were collected from trial participants at day 0 and at day 28 after the second dose.

The specimen was peripheral blood, collected on day 0 of AZD1222 vaccination. The chain is assembled from TRBV4-1 and TRBJ2-3; TRBD1 fits 9 bases in the junction. The TCR sequence derives from an adult in good health. Here is the DNA: TGCGCCAGCAGCCAAGTGGGACAGGGCTTTACAGATACGCAGTATTTT. It encodes CASSQVGQGFTDTQYF.